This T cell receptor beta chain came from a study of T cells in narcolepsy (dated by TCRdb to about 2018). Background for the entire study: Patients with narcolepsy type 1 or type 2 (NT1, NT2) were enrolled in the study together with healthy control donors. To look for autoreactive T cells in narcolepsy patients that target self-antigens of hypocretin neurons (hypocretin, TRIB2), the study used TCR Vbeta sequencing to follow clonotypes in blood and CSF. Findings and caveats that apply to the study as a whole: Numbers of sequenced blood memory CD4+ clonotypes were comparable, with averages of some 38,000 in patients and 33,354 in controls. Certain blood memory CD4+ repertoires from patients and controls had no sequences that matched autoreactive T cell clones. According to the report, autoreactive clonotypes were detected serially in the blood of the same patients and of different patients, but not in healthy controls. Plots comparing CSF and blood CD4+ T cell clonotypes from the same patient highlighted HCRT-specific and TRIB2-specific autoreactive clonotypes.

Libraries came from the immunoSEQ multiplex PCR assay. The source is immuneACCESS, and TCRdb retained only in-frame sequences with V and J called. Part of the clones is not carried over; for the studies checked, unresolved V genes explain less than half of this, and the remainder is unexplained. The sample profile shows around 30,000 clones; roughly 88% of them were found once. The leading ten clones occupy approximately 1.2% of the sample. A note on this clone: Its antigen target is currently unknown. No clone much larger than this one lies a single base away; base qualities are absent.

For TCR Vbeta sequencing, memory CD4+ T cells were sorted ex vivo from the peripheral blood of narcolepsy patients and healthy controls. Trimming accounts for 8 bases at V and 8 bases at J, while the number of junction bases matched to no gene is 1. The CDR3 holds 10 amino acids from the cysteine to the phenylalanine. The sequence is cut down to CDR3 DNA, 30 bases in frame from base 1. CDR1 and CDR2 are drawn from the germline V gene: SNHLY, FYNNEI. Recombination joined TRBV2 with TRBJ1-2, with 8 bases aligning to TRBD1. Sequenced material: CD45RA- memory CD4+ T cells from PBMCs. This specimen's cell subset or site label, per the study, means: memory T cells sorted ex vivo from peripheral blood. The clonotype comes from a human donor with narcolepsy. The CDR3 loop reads CASGQGGYTF. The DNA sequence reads TGTGCCAGCGGACAGGGCGGCTACACCTTC.